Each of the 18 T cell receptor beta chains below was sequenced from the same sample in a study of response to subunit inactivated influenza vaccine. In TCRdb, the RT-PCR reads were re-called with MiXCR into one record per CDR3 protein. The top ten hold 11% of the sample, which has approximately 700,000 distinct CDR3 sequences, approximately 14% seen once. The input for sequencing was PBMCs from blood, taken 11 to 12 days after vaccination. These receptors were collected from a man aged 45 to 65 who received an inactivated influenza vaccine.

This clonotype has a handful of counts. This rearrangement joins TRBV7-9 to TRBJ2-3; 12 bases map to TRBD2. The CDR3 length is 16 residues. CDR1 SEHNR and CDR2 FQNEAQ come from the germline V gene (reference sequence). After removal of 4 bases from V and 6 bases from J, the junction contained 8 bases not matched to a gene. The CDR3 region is CASSSGLAGKGDTQYF. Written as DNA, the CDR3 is TGTGCCAGCAGCTCCGGACTAGCGGGAAAGGGCGATACGCAGTATTTT.

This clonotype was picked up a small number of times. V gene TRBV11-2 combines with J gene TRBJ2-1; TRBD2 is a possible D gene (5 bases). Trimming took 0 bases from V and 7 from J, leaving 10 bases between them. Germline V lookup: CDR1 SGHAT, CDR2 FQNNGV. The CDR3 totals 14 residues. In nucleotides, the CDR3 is TGTGCCAGCAGCTTAGAGGGAGTTAGGAATGAGCAGTTCTTC. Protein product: CASSLEGVRNEQFF.

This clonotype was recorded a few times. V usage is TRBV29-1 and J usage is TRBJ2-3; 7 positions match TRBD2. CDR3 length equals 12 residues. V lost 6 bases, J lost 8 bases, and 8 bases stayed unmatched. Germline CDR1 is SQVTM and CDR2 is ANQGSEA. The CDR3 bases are TGCAGCGTGAAAAGCGGGATGGGTACGCAGTATTTT. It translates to CSVKSGMGTQYF.

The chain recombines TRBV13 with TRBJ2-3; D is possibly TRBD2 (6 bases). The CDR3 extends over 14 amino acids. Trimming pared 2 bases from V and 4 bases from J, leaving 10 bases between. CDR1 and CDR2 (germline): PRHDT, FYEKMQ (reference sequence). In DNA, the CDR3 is TGTGCCAGCAGCTTAAATACGGGGGCAGATACGCAGTATTTT. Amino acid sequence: CASSLNTGADTQYF.

CDR3 DNA: TGCGCCAGCAGCCCGGGGGGAAGCGGGTATGGCTACACCTTC. It translates to CASSPGGSGYGYTF. This chain joins TRBV5-1 and TRBJ1-2; tentative D call: TRBD1 (5 bases). V dropped 4 bases and J dropped 5 bases, with 15 bases sitting between them. Germline V gene sequence: CDR1 SGHRS, CDR2 YFSETQ. The CDR3 contains 14 residues. Combining the CDR3 with reference TRBV5-1 and TRBJ1-2 gives the whole variable domain KAGVTQTPRYLIKTRGQQVTLSCSPISGHRSVSWYQQTPGQGLQFLFEYFSETQRNKGNFPGRFSGRQFSNSRSEMNVSTLELGDSALYLCASSPGGSGYGYTFGSGTRLTVV.

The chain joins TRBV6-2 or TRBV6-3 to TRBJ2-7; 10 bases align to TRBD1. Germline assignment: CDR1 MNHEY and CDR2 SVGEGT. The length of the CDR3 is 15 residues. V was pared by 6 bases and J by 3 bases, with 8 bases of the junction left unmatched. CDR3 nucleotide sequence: TGTGCCAGCAGGATGACAGGGACAGGGGACTACGAGCAGTACTTC. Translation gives CASRMTGTGDYEQYF.

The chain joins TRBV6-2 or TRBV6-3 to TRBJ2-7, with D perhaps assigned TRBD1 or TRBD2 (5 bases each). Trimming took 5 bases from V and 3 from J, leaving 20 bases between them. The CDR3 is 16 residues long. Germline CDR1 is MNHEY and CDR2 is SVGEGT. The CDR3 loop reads CASSTLGPFRDYEQYF. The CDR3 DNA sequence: TGTGCCAGCAGTACCCTGGGACCCTTCCGTGACTACGAGCAGTACTTC.

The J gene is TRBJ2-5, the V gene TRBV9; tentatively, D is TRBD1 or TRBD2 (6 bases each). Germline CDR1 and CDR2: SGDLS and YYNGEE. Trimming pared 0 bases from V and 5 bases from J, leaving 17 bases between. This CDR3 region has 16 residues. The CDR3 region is CASSVAGAGSRETQYF. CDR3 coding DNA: TGTGCCAGCAGCGTAGCGGGGGCAGGGTCGAGGGAGACCCAGTACTTC.

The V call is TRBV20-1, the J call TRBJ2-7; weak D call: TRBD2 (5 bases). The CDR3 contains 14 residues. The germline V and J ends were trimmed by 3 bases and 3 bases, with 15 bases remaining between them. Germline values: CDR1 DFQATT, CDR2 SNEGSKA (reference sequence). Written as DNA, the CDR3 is TGCAGTGCTAGGCTGGACTCTAACCACTACGAGCAGTACTTC. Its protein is CSARLDSNHYEQYF.

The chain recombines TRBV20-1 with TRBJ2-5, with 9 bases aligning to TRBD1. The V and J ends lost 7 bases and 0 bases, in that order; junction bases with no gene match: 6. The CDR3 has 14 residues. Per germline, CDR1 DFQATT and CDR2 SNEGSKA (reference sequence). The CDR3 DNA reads TGCAGTGTAGGGACAGGGCACCACCAAGAGACCCAGTACTTC. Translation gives CSVGTGHHQETQYF.

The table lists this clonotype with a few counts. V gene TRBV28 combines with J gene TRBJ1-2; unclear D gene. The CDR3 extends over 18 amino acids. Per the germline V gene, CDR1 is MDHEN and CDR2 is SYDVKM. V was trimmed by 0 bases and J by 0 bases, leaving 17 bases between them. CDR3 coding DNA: TGTGCCAGCAGTTTATGGCCGGGCCCCCGAGGAACTAACTATGGCTACACCTTC. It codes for CASSLWPGPRGTNYGYTF.

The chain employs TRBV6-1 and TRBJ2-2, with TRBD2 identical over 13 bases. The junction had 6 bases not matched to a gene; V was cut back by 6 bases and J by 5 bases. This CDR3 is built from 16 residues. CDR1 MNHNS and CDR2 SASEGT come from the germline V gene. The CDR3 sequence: CASSHGLAGVTGELFF. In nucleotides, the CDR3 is TGTGCCAGCAGCCACGGACTAGCGGGAGTTACCGGGGAGCTGTTTTTT.

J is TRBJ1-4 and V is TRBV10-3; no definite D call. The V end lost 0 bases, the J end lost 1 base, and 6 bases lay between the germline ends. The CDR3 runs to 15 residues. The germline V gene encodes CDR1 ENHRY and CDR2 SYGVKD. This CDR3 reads CAISESWQTNEKLFF. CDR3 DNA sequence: TGTGCCATCAGTGAGTCGTGGCAAACTAATGAAAAACTGTTTTTT.

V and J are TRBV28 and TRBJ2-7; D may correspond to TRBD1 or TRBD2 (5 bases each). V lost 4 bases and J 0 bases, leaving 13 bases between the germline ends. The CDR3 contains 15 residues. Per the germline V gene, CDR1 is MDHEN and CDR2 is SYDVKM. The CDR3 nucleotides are TGTGCCAGCAGTTCCGGGGCAGGCGTCTCCTACGAGCAGTACTTC. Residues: CASSSGAGVSYEQYF.

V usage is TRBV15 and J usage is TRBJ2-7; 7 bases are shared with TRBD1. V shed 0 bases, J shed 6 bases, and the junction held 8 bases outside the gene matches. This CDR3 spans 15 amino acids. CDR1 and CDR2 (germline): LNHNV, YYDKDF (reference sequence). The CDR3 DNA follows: TGTGCCACCAGCAGAGATCTGGCAGGGGGTCGCGAGCAGTACTTC. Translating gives CATSRDLAGGREQYF.

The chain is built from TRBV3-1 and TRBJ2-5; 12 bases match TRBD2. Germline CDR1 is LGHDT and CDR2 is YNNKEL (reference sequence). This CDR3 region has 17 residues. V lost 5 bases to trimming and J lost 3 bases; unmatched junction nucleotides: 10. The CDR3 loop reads CASSGTVTSGGEETQYF. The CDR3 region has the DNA TGTGCCAGCAGCGGGACCGTGACTAGCGGGGGAGAAGAGACCCAGTACTTC.

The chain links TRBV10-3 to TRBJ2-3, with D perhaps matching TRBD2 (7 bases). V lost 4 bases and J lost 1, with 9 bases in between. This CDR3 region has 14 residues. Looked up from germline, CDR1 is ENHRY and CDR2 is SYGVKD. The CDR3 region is CAISGEGGTDTQYF. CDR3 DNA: TGTGCCATCAGTGGGGAGGGGGGCACAGATACGCAGTATTTT.

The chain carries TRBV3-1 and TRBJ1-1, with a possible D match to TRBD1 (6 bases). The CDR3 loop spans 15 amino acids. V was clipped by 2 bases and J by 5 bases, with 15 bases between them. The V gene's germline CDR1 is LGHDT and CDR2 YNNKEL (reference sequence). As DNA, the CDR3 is TGTGCCAGCAGCCAACCGGGACAAAAGCGGACTGAAGCTTTCTTT. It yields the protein CASSQPGQKRTEAFF.